Included here is one TCR beta chain sequence, with context. Germline V gene sequence: CDR1 SGHDT, CDR2 YYEEEE. CDR3 size: 14 residues. V was pared by 0 bases and J by 7 bases, with 11 bases between. Extracted from the samples, RNA was reverse transcribed into cDNA to serve as the sequencing template. This table comes from immunoSEQ multiplex PCR, and its TCRdb copy is limited to in-frame clones, with some not included. Altogether about 69,000 clones are present, roughly 57% being singletons, with the ten largest covering roughly a sixth. This sample is drawn from a study of CD8+ T cells in alopecia areata.

The material sequenced was CD8+ T cells sorted from blood, taken at week 0. This TCR was recovered from a human donor with alopecia areata. The J gene is TRBJ1-5, the V gene TRBV5-6; no definite D call. The CDR3 bases are TGTGCCAGCAGCTTGGGACGGACGGAACAGCCCCAGCATTTT. It specifies CASSLGRTEQPQHF.